These 14 T cell receptor beta chains came from one sample sequenced in a study of CD4+ T cells in melanoma. The table came from immunoSEQ multiplex PCR; TCRdb's copy has only in-frame clones and leaves some out. Among several thousand clones listed, approximately 71% were seen once. Sequencing input: cells from a culture (not recorded whether cultured in vitro). The receptor set was obtained from a human donor with melanoma.

The CDR3 region has the DNA TGTGCCAGCAGTGAAAGCGGGCTGAAGTACAATGAGCAGTTCTTC. This sequence encodes CASSESGLKYNEQFF. The chain combines TRBV2 with TRBJ2-1, with TRBD2 as a possible D gene (6 bases). Germline V lookup: CDR1 SNHLY, CDR2 FYNNEI. The CDR3 has 15 amino acids. Trimming removed 2 bases at V and 4 bases at J, with 12 bases between.

V is TRBV5-1 and J is TRBJ2-2; TRBD1 is a possible D gene (6 bases). This CDR3 has 12 amino acids. V lost 5 bases and J 7 bases, leaving 9 bases between the germline ends. Germline loops: CDR1 SGHRS, CDR2 YFSETQ. The CDR3 DNA follows: TGCGCCAGCAGACAGACAGGCGGGGAGCTGTTTTTT. It specifies CASRQTGGELFF.

CDR3 residues: CASSDRQDEKLFF. The CDR3 DNA follows: TGTGCCAGCAGCGACCGACAGGATGAAAAACTGTTTTTT. The chain joins TRBV11-2 to TRBJ1-4; TRBD1 might be the D (6 bases). V lost 5 bases, J lost 6 bases, and 10 bases lay in between. Germline values: CDR1 SGHAT, CDR2 FQNNGV. This CDR3 region has 13 residues.

This clone showed up just a few times. The chain links TRBV6-5 to TRBJ2-7, with D possibly being TRBD1 (6 bases). The germline CDR1 and CDR2 sequences are MNHEY and SVGAGI. The length of the CDR3 is 12 residues. The V gene lost 6 bases and the J gene lost 3 bases, with 9 bases spanning the gap. CDR3 DNA: TGTGCCAGCAGCCCACAGGGCTACGAGCAGTACTTC. This gives the protein CASSPQGYEQYF.

The CDR3 spells CAWSSKDLGVRNTGELFF. The CDR3 DNA follows: TGTGCCTGGAGTTCTAAGGACCTAGGGGTTCGGAACACCGGGGAGCTGTTTTTT. The chain uses TRBV30 and TRBJ2-2, with D tentatively TRBD1 (5 bases). The V and J ends lost 2 bases and 1 base respectively, with 20 bases between them. Germline V gives CDR1 GTSNPN, CDR2 SVGIG (reference sequence). CDR3 size: 18 residues.

The V gene is TRBV15, the J gene TRBJ1-6; D is unresolved. Germline CDR1 and CDR2: LNHNV and YYDKDF (reference sequence). Trimming pared 6 bases from V and 0 bases from J, leaving 6 bases between. This CDR3 comprises 14 residues. The CDR3 DNA sequence: TGTGCCACCAGGGACTTCTCCTATAATTCACCCCTCCACTTT. Protein product: CATRDFSYNSPLHF.

The chain combines TRBV30 with TRBJ1-6, with D unclear. The CDR3 consists of 14 residues. CDR1 and CDR2 (germline): GTSNPN, SVGIG (reference sequence). With 0 bases removed from V and 8 bases from J, the gap between germline ends came to 11 bases. In nucleotides, the CDR3 is TGTGCCTGGAGTGTCGGGTGGACGGATTCACCCCTCCACTTT. It codes for CAWSVGWTDSPLHF.

The chain joins TRBV4-2 to TRBJ1-1; 7 positions agree with TRBD1. The germline gives CDR1 LGHNA, CDR2 YNFKEQ. This CDR3 has 13 residues. V was pared by 4 bases and J by 5 bases, with 4 bases of the junction left unmatched. The CDR3 sequence: CASSLGTATEAFF. For the CDR3, the DNA is TGTGCCAGCAGCCTCGGGACAGCTACTGAAGCTTTCTTT.

The rearrangement uses TRBV6-5 and TRBJ1-1; 10 bases map to TRBD1. CDR1 and CDR2 from the germline V gene are MNHEY and SVGAGI. The CDR3 has 11 amino acids. Germline trimming cut 8 bases from V and 9 bases from J; bases unmatched to any gene: 3. In DNA form, the CDR3 reads TGTGCCAGCTACGACAGGGGGCAAGCTTTCTTT. This codes for CASYDRGQAFF.

The chain is built from TRBV30 and TRBJ2-7; unclear D gene. Trimming took off 0 bases at V and 4 bases at J, with 10 bases between the two ends. CDR3 length equals 13 residues. The germline V gene encodes CDR1 GTSNPN and CDR2 SVGIG (reference sequence). In nucleotides, the CDR3 is TGTGCCTGGAGTGTACCCCCCCGGTACGAGCAGTACTTC. Translation: CAWSVPPRYEQYF.

V is TRBV5-1 and J is TRBJ2-1; TRBD2 matches 8 bases. V shed 2 bases, J shed 7 bases, and the junction held 5 bases outside the gene matches. The CDR3 contains 14 residues. Germline lookup yields CDR1 SGHRS and CDR2 YFSETQ. CDR3 sequence: CASSFAAGANEQFF. CDR3 nucleotides: TGCGCCAGCAGCTTCGCAGCGGGGGCGAATGAGCAGTTCTTC.

The chain recombines TRBV27 with TRBJ1-4, with TRBD1 matching over 11 bases. Germline values: CDR1 MNHEY, CDR2 SMNVEV (reference sequence). The CDR3 spans 19 residues. V lost 2 bases to trimming and J lost 6 bases; unmatched junction nucleotides: 14. The CDR3 region is CASSLNRDRGDVRDEKLFF. The CDR3 nucleotides are TGTGCCAGCAGTTTAAACAGGGACAGGGGGGATGTACGAGATGAAAAACTGTTTTTT.

J is TRBJ2-1 and V is TRBV7-2; 9 positions match TRBD1. This CDR3 region has 17 residues. Germline CDR1 SGHTA, CDR2 FQGNSA. J gave up 2 bases and V 2 bases, and 7 bases lay outside the gene matches. In DNA form, the CDR3 reads TGTGCCAGCAGCTTACCCCGGGGACAGGGAACCTACAATGAGCAGTTCTTC. Protein product: CASSLPRGQGTYNEQFF.

The table lists this clone with a few counts. It is unclear where the CDR3 begins or ends on the DNA, so no DNA is shown, and the CDR3 is as TCRdb lists it. The chain's CDR3 is CTSSQEEWAGGILKDQPQHF. The V and J genes are TRBV1 and TRBJ1-5; the DNA was not used to check the table's D call, TRBD1. TRBV1 is a documented pseudogene. Including both end residues, the CDR3 is 20 amino acids long.